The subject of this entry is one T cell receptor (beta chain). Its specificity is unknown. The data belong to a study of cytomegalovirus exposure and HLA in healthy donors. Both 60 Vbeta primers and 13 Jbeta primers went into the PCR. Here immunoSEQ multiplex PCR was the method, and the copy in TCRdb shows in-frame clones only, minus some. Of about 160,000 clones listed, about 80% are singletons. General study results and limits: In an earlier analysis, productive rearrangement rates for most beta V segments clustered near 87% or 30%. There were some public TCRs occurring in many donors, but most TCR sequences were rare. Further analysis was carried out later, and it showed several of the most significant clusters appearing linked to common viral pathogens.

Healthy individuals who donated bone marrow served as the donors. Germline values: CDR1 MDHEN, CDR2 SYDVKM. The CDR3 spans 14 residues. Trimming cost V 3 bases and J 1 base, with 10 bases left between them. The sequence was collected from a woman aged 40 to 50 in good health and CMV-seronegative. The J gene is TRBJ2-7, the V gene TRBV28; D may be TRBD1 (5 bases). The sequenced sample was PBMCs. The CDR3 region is CASSLQGKSYEQYF. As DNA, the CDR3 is TGTGCCAGCAGTTTGCAGGGCAAGTCCTACGAGCAGTACTTC. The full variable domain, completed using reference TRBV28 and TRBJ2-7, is DVKVTQSSRYLVKRTGEKVFLECVQDMDHENMFWYRQDPGLGLRLIYFSYDVKMKEKGDIPEGYSVSREKKERFSLILESASTNQTSMYLCASSLQGKSYEQYFGPGTRLTVT.